These 18 T cell receptor beta chains share one sample of origin, sequenced in a study of blood T cell repertoires in COVID-19. Using immunoSEQ multiplex PCR, the repertoire was profiled, and TCRdb retains in-frame clones only, with some absent. The sample has over 30,000 clones; around 85% are singletons. Sequenced input: peripheral blood. The receptor source for this set is a man at least 80 years old with active or convalescent COVID-19.

The chain is built from TRBV11-1 and TRBJ2-7, with 7 bases that match TRBD1. CDR1 is SGHAT, CDR2 FQDESV, per germline (reference sequence). CDR3 length: 16 amino acids. Losses at the gene ends were 5 bases for V and 3 bases for J; bases not matched to a gene: 13. CDR3 residues: CASSIDSGTVVYEQYF. The CDR3, as DNA: TGTGCCAGCAGCATCGATAGTGGGACAGTCGTCTACGAGCAGTACTTC.

The chain uses TRBV5-1 and TRBJ1-1; no reliable D call. Germline assignment: CDR1 SGHRS and CDR2 YFSETQ. With 2 bases removed from V and 0 bases from J, the gap between germline ends came to 23 bases. This CDR3 has 19 residues. The CDR3 nucleotides read TGCGCCAGCAGCTTACTTGTCACGCCCGTCCCAATGATGAACACTGAAGCTTTCTTT. The encoded protein is CASSLLVTPVPMMNTEAFF.

The chain couples TRBV14 to TRBJ2-2, with D perhaps TRBD1 (5 bases). Germline V gene data show CDR1 as SGHDN and CDR2 as FVKESK. Trimming removed 4 bases from V and 3 bases from J, with 21 bases in between. CDR3 size: 18 residues. The CDR3 DNA is TGTGCCAGCAGCCCAACCAAGGACCTAGTCAGGGACACCGGGGAGCTGTTTTTT. Translated, it gives CASSPTKDLVRDTGELFF.

The chain is built from TRBV7-3 and TRBJ2-1; 9 bases are a match to TRBD2. The CDR3 consists of 16 residues. J lost 6 bases, V lost 3 bases, and 9 bases had no gene match. CDR1 and CDR2 (germline): SGHTA, FQGTGA. The CDR3 nucleotides are TGTGCCAGCAGCTTCTCCATTAGCGGGAGTCGCAATGAGCAGTTCTTC. As protein: CASSFSISGSRNEQFF.

The rearrangement uses TRBV19 and TRBJ2-3, with 11 bases identical to TRBD1. The CDR3 is made up of 18 amino acids. Germline CDR1 reads LNHDA; CDR2 reads SQIVND (reference sequence). Trimming cost V 3 bases and J 0 bases; bases outside gene matches: 8. The CDR3 is CASSIRGTGGVSTDTQYF. The CDR3 nucleotides read TGTGCCAGTAGTATTAGAGGGACAGGGGGGGTTAGCACAGATACGCAGTATTTT.

The chain recombines TRBV9 with TRBJ2-5; 7 positions match TRBD2. This CDR3 spans 16 amino acids. Germline CDR1 and CDR2: SGDLS and YYNGEE. J was trimmed by 5 bases and V by 4 bases; bases with no gene match: 14. CDR3 nucleotides: TGTGCCAGCAGCCTTAGCGGGTCCTGGGAAGGGGAGACCCAGTACTTC. Translation: CASSLSGSWEGETQYF.

The rearrangement links TRBV12-3 or TRBV12-4 to TRBJ1-1, with unresolved D. CDR3 length equals 12 residues. Trimming cost V 4 bases and J 6 bases, with 9 bases left between them. Here the CDR3 reads CASSSRSPEAFF. The CDR3 DNA follows: TGTGCCAGCAGTTCTAGGTCACCTGAAGCTTTCTTT.

This clone appeared once. The chain links TRBV25-1 to TRBJ1-2; D is undetermined. The CDR3 is made up of 13 amino acids. V shed 4 bases and J shed 4 bases, with 10 bases lying between them. Germline V gene data show CDR1 as MGHDK and CDR2 as SYGVNS. CDR3 sequence: CASSVNRFYGYTF. DNA of the CDR3: TGTGCCAGCAGTGTAAACAGATTCTATGGCTACACCTTC.

This chain connects TRBV4-3 to TRBJ1-5; 7 bases map to TRBD1. This CDR3 has 15 residues. V shed 2 bases and J 5 bases; nucleotides not matched to a gene: 6. Germline assignment: CDR1 LGHNA and CDR2 YSLEER. The chain's CDR3 is CASSQSSQGDQPQHF. Written as DNA, the CDR3 is TGCGCCAGCAGCCAATCTAGCCAGGGGGATCAGCCCCAGCATTTT.

The rearrangement joins TRBV19 to TRBJ1-2; 8 positions agree with TRBD1. V shed 4 bases, J shed 5 bases, and the junction held 12 bases outside the gene matches. This CDR3 has 16 amino acids. Germline lookup yields CDR1 LNHDA and CDR2 SQIVND (reference sequence). The CDR3 region is CASSTGQGSSAYGYTF. The CDR3 DNA reads TGTGCCAGTAGTACCGGACAGGGTTCGTCGGCGTATGGCTACACCTTC.

The chain has TRBV4-3 and TRBJ2-1; 7 bases line up with TRBD2. Germline CDR1 reads LGHNA; CDR2 reads YSLEER. This CDR3 comprises 15 residues. V trimming: 1 base; J trimming: 6 bases; junction bases outside the gene matches: 6. The CDR3: CASSQAYSGSNEQFF. CDR3 DNA: TGCGCCAGCAGCCAAGCGTATAGCGGGTCCAATGAGCAGTTCTTC.

The chain links TRBV3-1 (or the pseudogene TRBV3-2) to TRBJ2-4; possibly TRBD1 for D (5 bases). V lost 1 base, J lost 0 bases, and 16 bases lay in between. The CDR3 length is 18 residues. Germline V gene lookup returns CDR1 LGHDT and CDR2 YNNKEL (reference sequence). The CDR3 region is CASSQARQGWSAKNIQYF. Here the CDR3 DNA reads TGTGCCAGCAGCCAAGCCCGCCAGGGTTGGTCAGCCAAAAACATTCAGTACTTC.

The rearrangement joins TRBV5-4 to TRBJ1-2, with unresolved D. From germline, CDR1 is SGHNT and CDR2 YYREEE (reference sequence). This CDR3 has 12 amino acids. Trimming pared 4 bases from V and 5 bases from J, leaving 9 bases between. CDR3 DNA sequence: TGTGCCAGCAGCGGCTCGCCTTATGGCTACACCTTC. Its protein product is CASSGSPYGYTF. Drawing the rest from reference TRBV5-4 and TRBJ1-2, the complete variable domain is ETGVTQSPTHLIKTRGQQVTLRCSSQSGHNTVSWYQQALGQGPQFIFQYYREEENGRGNFPPRFSGLQFPNYSSELNVNALELDDSALYLCASSGSPYGYTFGSGTRLTVV.

The chain employs TRBV11-1 and TRBJ1-2; D is possibly TRBD1 (5 bases). Trimming stripped 6 bases from V and 1 base from J, with 12 bases between. The CDR3 sequence is 14 residues long. CDR1 is SGHAT, CDR2 FQDESV, per germline (reference sequence). The CDR3 loop reads CASSLDNFNYGYTF. CDR3 nucleotides: TGTGCCAGCAGTTTGGACAACTTTAACTATGGCTACACCTTC.

The gene calls are TRBV5-1 and TRBJ2-7, with D possibly TRBD2 on 6 matching bases. V lost 0 bases to trimming and J lost 0 bases, with 19 bases between them. This CDR3 is built from 18 residues. The germline V gene has CDR1 SGHRS and CDR2 YFSETQ. CDR3 sequence: CASSLAGERVRLSYEQYF. The CDR3 DNA is TGCGCCAGCAGCTTGGCCGGCGAGCGGGTCCGCCTCTCCTACGAGCAGTACTTC.

V gene TRBV29-1 combines with J gene TRBJ1-1; 10 bases fit TRBD1. Germline CDR1 and CDR2: SQVTM and ANQGSEA. This CDR3 has 13 amino acids. Trimming at V came to 6 bases and at J to 6 bases, leaving 7 bases not matched to a gene. CDR3 sequence reads: CSVLRDRGSEAFF. The CDR3 nucleotides are TGCAGCGTGCTCCGGGACAGGGGTTCTGAAGCTTTCTTT. The full variable domain, its missing parts supplied by reference TRBV29-1 and TRBJ1-1, is SAVISQKPSRDICQRGTSLTIQCQVDSQVTMMFWYRQQPGQSLTLIATANQGSEATYESGFVIDKFPISRPNLTFSTLTVSNMSPEDSSIYLCSVLRDRGSEAFFGQGTRLTVV.

The table lists this clone with a count of one. The CDR3 DNA reads TGTGCCAGCAGCTTGTCGGGACAGGGGCCCAATCAGCCCCAGCATTTT. This sequence encodes CASSLSGQGPNQPQHF. The rearrangement uses TRBV5-5 and TRBJ1-5; 10 bases are shared with TRBD1. Germline values: CDR1 SGHKS, CDR2 YYEKEE (reference sequence). The CDR3 loop spans 16 amino acids. V was pared by 1 base and J by 3 bases, with 4 bases of the junction left unmatched.

This chain connects TRBV5-1 to TRBJ1-1; D gene uncertain. Between the trimmed V and J ends, which lost 3 bases and 0 bases, there was a span of 9 bases. In germline, CDR1 is SGHRS, CDR2 YFSETQ. This CDR3 region has 14 residues. The CDR3 region is CASSWGDMNTEAFF. Here the CDR3 DNA reads TGCGCCAGCAGCTGGGGAGATATGAACACTGAAGCTTTCTTT.